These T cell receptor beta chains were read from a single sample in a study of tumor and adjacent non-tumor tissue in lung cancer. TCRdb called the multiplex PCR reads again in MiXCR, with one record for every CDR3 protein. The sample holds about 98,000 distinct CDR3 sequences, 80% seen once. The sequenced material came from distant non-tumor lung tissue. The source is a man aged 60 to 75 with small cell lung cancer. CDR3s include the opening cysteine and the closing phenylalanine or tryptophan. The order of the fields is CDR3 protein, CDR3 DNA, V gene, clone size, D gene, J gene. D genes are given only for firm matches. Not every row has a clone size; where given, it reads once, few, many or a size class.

CASSLVRAQSSYNELLF,TGTGCCAGCAGCTTAGTGAGAGCCCAGAGCTCCTACAATGAGCTGTTATTC,TRBV11-2,once,NA,TRBJ2-1
CASSLLASGRADRQYF,TGTGCCAGCAGCTTACTGGCTAGCGGGAGAGCGGATAGGCAGTATTTT,TRBV7-8,NA,TRBD2,TRBJ2-3
CASSPYSGGQEAQYF,TGTGCCAGTAGTCCCTATAGCGGGGGACAAGAGGCGCAGTACTTC,TRBV12-3/TRBV12-4,NA,TRBD2,TRBJ2-5
CASSQDLGAAGSNIEAFF,TGCGCCAGCAGCCAAGATTTGGGGGCAGCAGGGTCAAACATTGAAGCTTTCTTT,TRBV4-1,NA,NA,TRBJ1-1
CASSQPRGSSGNTICF,TGTGCCAGCAGCCAGCCCAGGGGATCGTCCGGAAACACCATATGTTTT,TRBV4-2,NA,NA,TRBJ1-3
CASIYSGSMNEQFF,TGTGCCAGCATCTATAGCGGGAGTATGAATGAGCAATTCTTC,TRBV6-1,NA,TRBD2,TRBJ2-1
CSGSGADKEKLFF,TGCAGCGGTTCGGGGGCTGATAAAGAAAAACTGTTTTTT,TRBV29-1,once,NA,TRBJ1-4
CANKASPQETQYF,TGCGCCAACAAGGCTAGCCCTCAAGAGACCCAGTACTTC,TRBV4-1,NA,NA,TRBJ2-5
CASSWSAYSNQPQHF,TGTGCCAGTAGTTGGTCAGCGTATAGCAATCAGCCCCAGCATTTT,TRBV19,many,NA,TRBJ1-5
CASSQAHQWGASGNTIYF,TGTGCTAGCAGCCAGGCGCATCAATGGGGAGCCTCTGGAAACACCATATATTTT,TRBV4-2,NA,NA,TRBJ1-3
CAGSLGTYEQVF,TGTGCCGGCAGCTTAGGGACATATGAGCAGGTCTTC,TRBV11-3,NA,NA,TRBJ2-1
CATWDRYGYTF,TGTGCCACCTGGGACCGTTATGGCTACACCTTC,TRBV28,many,NA,TRBJ1-2
CACSQDLRADTGELFF,TGTGCCTGCAGCCAAGATCTTAGGGCCGACACCGGGGAACTGTTTTTT,TRBV4-2,NA,NA,TRBJ2-2
CASSEWGEDERRFF,TGTGCCAGCAGTGAATGGGGGGAGGATGAAAGACGGTTTTTT,TRBV6-1,NA,NA,TRBJ1-4
CASSSAPGQGADTQYF,TGTGCCAGCAGTTCAGCTCCGGGACAGGGAGCAGATACGCAGTATTTT,TRBV6-1,few,TRBD1,TRBJ2-3
CSARGISGFNEQSF,TGCAGTGCTAGAGGGATTAGCGGTTTCAATGAGCAGTCCTTC,TRBV20-1,NA,NA,TRBJ2-1
CDTSEAIGFGNTQYF,TGTGACACCAGTGAGGCCATCGGGTTTGGCAATACGCAGTATTTT,TRBV24-1,NA,NA,TRBJ2-3
CVSSSAGENTIYF,TGTGTCAGCAGTTCAGCCGGAGAAAACACCATATATTTT,TRBV12-3/TRBV12-4,once,NA,TRBJ1-3
CASSLGQLNSEAFF,TGCGCCAGCAGCTTGGGACAGCTTAACAGTGAAGCTTTCTTT,TRBV5-6,NA,TRBD1,TRBJ1-1
CASSVAAATNEKLFF,TGCGCCAGCAGTGTCGCAGCTGCAACTAATGAAAAATTGTTTTTT,TRBV10-2,NA,NA,TRBJ1-4
CSARDQGVEQFF,TGCAGTGCTAGAGATCAGGGAGTTGAGCAGTTCTTC,TRBV20-1,many,NA,TRBJ2-1
CANSEIFGGVSRELFF,TGTGCCAACAGTGAAATTTTCGGGGGGGTGTCCAGGGAGCTGTTTTTT,TRBV6-1,NA,TRBD2,TRBJ2-2
CASSGEMNTGELFF,TGTGCCAGCAGCGGGGAAATGAACACCGGGGAGCTGTTTTTT,TRBV21-1,few,NA,TRBJ2-2
CSGDSPSTDTQYF,TGCAGCGGGGACAGCCCTAGCACAGATACGCAGTATTTT,TRBV20-1,many,TRBD1,TRBJ2-3
CAGSQDRGRRNQPQHF,TGCGCCGGCAGTCAAGATCGGGGGCGGCGCAATCAGCCTCAGCATTTT,TRBV4-1,once,NA,TRBJ1-5
CASIRTSGANVLTF,TGTGCCAGCATCCGAACCTCTGGGGCCAACGTCCTGACTTTC,TRBV14,NA,NA,TRBJ2-6
CTTSDLGTGVETQYF,TGTACCACCAGTGATTTGGGGACAGGGGTAGAGACCCAGTACTTC,TRBV24-1,once,TRBD1,TRBJ2-5
CSSVVGSVKTGELFF,TGCAGCTCCGTAGTGGGCTCGGTGAAGACCGGGGAGCTGTTTTTT,TRBV29-1,NA,NA,TRBJ2-2
CASSFTSGRIAGANVLTF,TGTGCCAGCAGTTTTACTAGCGGGAGAATTGCTGGGGCCAACGTCCTGACTTTC,TRBV6-2/TRBV6-3,many,TRBD2,TRBJ2-6
CATLDGNTGELYF,TGTGCCACCCTTGACGGAAACACCGGGGAGCTGTATTTT,TRBV24-1,NA,NA,TRBJ2-2